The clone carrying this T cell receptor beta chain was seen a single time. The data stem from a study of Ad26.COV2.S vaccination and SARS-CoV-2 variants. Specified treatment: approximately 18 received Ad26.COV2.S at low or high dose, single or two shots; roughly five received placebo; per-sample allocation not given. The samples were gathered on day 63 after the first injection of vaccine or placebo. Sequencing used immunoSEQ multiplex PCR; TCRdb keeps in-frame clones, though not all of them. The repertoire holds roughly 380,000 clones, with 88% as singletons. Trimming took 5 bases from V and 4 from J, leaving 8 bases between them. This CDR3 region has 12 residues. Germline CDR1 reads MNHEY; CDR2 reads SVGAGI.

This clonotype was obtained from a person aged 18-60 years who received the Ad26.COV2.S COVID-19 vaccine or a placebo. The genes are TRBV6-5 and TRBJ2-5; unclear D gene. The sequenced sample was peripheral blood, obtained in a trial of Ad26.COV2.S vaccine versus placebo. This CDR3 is CASSTTRETQYF. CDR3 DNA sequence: TGTGCCAGCAGTACAACTCGAGAGACCCAGTACTTC.